This TCR beta chain was documented in a study of T cells in tuberculosis. Study findings and constraints: Smaller distances to GMM-specific TCRs suggested their expansion in active tuberculosis. GEM motif frequencies gave less than 75% accuracy; the GMM repertoire gave roughly 87%.

This clone has only one observation. Its antigen remains unknown. Indicated time point: new active TB diagnosis, blood taken before or within 7 days of starting treatment. Active tuberculosis patients were new diagnoses, HIV-seronegative, South African, and aged 18 years or older. Data came from immunoSEQ multiplex PCR; TCRdb stores just in-frame clones and leaves some out. The sample lists tens of thousands of clones, about 91% occurring once. The starting material was PBMCs, obtained at tuberculosis diagnosis. This receptor was taken from an adult with tuberculosis. Some clones in this sample may be carry-over from other donors' samples.

CDR3 DNA sequence: TGTGCCAGCAGCCCCGGACAGGGAGGGACCCAGTACTTC. Its translation: CASSPGQGGTQYF. The rearrangement links TRBV7-3 to TRBJ2-5; 8 bases agree with TRBD1. Germline V gene sequence: CDR1 SGHTA, CDR2 FQGTGA. The CDR3 spans 13 residues. V lost 5 bases to trimming and J lost 7 bases; unmatched junction nucleotides: 6.